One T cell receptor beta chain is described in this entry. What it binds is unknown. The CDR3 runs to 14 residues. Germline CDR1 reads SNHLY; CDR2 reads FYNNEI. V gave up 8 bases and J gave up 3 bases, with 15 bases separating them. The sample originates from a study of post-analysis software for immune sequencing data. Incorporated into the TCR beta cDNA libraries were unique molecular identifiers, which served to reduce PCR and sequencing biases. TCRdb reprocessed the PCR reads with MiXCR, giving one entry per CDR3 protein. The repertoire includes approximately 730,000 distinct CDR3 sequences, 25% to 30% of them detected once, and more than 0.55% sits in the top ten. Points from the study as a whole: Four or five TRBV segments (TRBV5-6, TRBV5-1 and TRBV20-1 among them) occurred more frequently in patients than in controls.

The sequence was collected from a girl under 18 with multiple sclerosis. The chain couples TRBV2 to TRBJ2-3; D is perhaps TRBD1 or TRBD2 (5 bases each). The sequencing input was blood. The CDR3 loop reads CASLLGEWTDTQYF. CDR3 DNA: TGTGCCAGCCTACTGGGGGAATGGACAGATACGCAGTATTTT.